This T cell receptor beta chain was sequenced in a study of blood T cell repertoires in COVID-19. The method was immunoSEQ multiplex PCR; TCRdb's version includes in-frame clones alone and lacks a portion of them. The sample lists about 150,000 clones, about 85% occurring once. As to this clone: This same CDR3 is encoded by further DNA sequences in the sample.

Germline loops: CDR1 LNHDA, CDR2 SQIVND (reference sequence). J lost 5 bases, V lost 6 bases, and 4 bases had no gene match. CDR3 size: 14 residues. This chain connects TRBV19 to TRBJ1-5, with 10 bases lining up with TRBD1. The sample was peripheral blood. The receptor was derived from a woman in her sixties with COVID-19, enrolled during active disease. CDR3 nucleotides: TGTGCCAGTAGCGAGGGACAGGGGTATCAGCCCCAGCATTTT. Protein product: CASSEGQGYQPQHF.